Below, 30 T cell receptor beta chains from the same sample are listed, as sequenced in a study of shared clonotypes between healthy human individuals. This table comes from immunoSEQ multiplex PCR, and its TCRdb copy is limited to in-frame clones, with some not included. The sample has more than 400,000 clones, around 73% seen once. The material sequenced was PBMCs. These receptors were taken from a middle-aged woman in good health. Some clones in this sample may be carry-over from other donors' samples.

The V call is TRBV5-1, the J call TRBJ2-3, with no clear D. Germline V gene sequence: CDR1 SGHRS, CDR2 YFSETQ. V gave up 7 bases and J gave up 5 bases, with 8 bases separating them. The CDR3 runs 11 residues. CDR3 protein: CASALGDTQYF. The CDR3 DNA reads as TGCGCCAGCGCACTGGGAGATACGCAGTATTTT.

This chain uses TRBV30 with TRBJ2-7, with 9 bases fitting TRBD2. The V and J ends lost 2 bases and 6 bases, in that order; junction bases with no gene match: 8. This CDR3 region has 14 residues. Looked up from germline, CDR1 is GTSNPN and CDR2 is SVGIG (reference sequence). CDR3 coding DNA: TGTGCCTGGAGTTATAGCGGGAGATCGCGCGAGCAGTACTTC. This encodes CAWSYSGRSREQYF. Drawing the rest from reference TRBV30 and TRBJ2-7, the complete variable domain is SQTIHQWPATLVQPVGSPLSLECTVEGTSNPNLYWYRQAAGRGLQLLFYSVGIGQISSEVPQNLSASRPQDRQFILSSKKLLLSDSGFYLCAWSYSGRSREQYFGPGTRLTVT.

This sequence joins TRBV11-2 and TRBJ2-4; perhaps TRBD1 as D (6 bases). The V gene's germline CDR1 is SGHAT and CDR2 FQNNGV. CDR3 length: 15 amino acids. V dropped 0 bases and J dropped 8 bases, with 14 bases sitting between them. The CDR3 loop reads CASSLERGRGDIQYF. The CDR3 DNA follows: TGTGCCAGCAGCTTAGAAAGGGGCAGGGGTGACATTCAGTACTTC.

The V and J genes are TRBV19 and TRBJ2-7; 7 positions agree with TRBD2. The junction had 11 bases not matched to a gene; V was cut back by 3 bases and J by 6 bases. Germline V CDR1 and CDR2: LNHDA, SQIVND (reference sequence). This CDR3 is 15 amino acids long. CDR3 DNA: TGTGCCAGTAGTATCGCCGCGGGAGCCATCGCCGAGCAGTACTTC. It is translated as CASSIAAGAIAEQYF.

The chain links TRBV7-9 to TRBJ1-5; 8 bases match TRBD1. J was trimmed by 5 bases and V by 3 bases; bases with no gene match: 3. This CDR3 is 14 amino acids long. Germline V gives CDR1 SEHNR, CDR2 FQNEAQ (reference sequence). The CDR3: CASSFQGAYQPQHF. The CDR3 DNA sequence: TGTGCCAGCAGCTTTCAGGGGGCATATCAGCCCCAGCATTTT.

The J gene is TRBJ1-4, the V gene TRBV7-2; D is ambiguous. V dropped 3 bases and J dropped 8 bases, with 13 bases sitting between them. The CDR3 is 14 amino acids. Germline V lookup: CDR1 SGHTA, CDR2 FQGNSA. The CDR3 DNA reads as TGTGCCAGCAGCTTGATCAGCGATGGGGAAAAACTGTTTTTT. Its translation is CASSLISDGEKLFF.

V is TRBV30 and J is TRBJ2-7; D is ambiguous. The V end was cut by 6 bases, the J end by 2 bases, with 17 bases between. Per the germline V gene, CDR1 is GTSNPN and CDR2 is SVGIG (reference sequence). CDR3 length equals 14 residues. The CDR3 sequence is CACNTPRSTYEQYF. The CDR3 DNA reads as TGTGCCTGCAACACCCCTAGAAGTACCTACGAGCAGTACTTC.

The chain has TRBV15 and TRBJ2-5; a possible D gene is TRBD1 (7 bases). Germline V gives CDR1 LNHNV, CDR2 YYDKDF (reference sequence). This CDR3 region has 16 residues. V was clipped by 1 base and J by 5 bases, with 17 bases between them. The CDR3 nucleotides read TGTGCCACCAGCAGAGTCGCTCAGGGGGGCCGGGAGACCCAGTACTTC. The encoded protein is CATSRVAQGGRETQYF. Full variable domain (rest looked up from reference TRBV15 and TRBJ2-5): DAMVIQNPRYQVTQFGKPVTLSCSQTLNHNVMYWYQQKSSQAPKLLFHYYDKDFNNEADTPDNFQSRRPNTSFCFLDIRSPGLGDTAMYLCATSRVAQGGRETQYFGPGTRLLVL.

This CDR3 is CASSLDVGVRRGEQYF. The DNA for the CDR3 is TGTGCCAGCAGCTTAGATGTTGGCGTCCGCCGGGGCGAGCAGTACTTC. The rearrangement links TRBV7-2 to TRBJ2-7; tentative D call: TRBD2 (5 bases). The CDR3 is 16 residues long. Germline V gives CDR1 SGHTA, CDR2 FQGNSA. Between the trimmed V and J ends, which lost 1 base and 6 bases, there was a span of 19 bases.

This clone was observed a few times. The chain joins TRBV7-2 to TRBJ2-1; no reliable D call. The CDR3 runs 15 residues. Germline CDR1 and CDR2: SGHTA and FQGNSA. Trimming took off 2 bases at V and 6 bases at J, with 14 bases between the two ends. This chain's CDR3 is CASSLTRDLFNEQFF. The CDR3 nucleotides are TGTGCCAGCAGCTTAACGAGAGATCTCTTCAATGAGCAGTTCTTC.

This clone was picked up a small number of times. Here the CDR3 DNA reads TGCAGCGTACGGCTGAGGGGGGACACTGAAGCTTTCTTT. Protein product: CSVRLRGDTEAFF. This chain uses TRBV29-1 with TRBJ1-1; D may be TRBD1 (6 bases). V shed 6 bases and J shed 3 bases, with 14 bases lying between them. This CDR3 has 13 residues. The V gene's germline CDR1 is SQVTM and CDR2 ANQGSEA.

Here the CDR3 reads CAISDHRGMNTEAFF. For the CDR3, the DNA is TGTGCCATCAGTGACCACAGGGGGATGAACACTGAAGCTTTCTTT. The genes are TRBV10-3 and TRBJ1-1; 8 bases line up with TRBD1. Germline loops: CDR1 ENHRY, CDR2 SYGVKD. V shed 3 bases and J 0 bases; nucleotides not matched to a gene: 3. The CDR3 is 15 amino acids.

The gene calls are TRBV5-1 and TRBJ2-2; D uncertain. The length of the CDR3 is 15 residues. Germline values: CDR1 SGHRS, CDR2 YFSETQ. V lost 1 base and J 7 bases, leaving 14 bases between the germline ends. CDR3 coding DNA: TGCGCCAGCAGCTTGTTTACCGCAGCGAACGGGGAGCTGTTTTTT. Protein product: CASSLFTAANGELFF.

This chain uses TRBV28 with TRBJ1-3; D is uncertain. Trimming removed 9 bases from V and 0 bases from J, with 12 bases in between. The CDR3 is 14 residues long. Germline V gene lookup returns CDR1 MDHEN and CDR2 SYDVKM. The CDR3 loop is CASWTGGSGNTIYF. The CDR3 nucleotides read TGTGCCAGTTGGACTGGAGGCTCTGGAAACACCATATATTTT. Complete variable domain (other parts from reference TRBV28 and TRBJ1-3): DVKVTQSSRYLVKRTGEKVFLECVQDMDHENMFWYRQDPGLGLRLIYFSYDVKMKEKGDIPEGYSVSREKKERFSLILESASTNQTSMYLCASWTGGSGNTIYFGEGSWLTVV.

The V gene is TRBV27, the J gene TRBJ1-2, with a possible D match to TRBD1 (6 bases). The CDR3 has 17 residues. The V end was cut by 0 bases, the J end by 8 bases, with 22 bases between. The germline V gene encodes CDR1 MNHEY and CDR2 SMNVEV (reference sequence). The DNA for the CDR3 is TGTGCCAGCAGTTTATCGGGAGGGGGACCCCAAGGGAAAGGCTACACCTTC. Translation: CASSLSGGGPQGKGYTF.

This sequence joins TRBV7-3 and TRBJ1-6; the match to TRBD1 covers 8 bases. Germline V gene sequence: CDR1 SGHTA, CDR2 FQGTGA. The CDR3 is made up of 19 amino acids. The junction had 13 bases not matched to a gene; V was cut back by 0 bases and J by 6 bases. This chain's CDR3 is CASSLTPGQEALTNSPLHF. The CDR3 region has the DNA TGTGCCAGCAGCTTAACGCCGGGACAGGAAGCATTAACTAATTCACCCCTCCACTTT.

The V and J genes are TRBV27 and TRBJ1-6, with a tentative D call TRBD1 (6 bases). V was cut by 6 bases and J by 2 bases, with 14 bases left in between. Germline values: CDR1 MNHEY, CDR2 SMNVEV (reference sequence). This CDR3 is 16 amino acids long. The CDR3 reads CASRQTGKAYNSPLHF. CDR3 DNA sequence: TGTGCCAGCAGGCAAACAGGGAAGGCCTATAATTCACCCCTCCACTTT.

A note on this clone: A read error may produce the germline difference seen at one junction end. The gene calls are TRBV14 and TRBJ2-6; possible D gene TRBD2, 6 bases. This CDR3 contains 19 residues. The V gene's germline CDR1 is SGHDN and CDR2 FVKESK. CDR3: CASSLHGGNSLSGANVPTF. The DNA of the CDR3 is TGTGCCAGCAGCTTACACGGGGGAAATTCGCTCTCTGGGGCCAACGTCCCGACTTTC.

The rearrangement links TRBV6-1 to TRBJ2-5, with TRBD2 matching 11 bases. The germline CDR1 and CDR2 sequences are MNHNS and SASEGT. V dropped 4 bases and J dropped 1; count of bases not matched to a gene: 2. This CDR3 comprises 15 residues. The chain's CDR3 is CASSAGLAVQETQYF. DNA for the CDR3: TGTGCCAGCAGTGCGGGACTAGCGGTCCAAGAGACCCAGTACTTC.

CDR3 loop: CASSAGYEQFF. The CDR3, as DNA: TGTGCCAGCAGCGCAGGGTATGAGCAGTTCTTC. V and J are TRBV2 and TRBJ2-1, with D possibly matching TRBD1 (5 bases). The germline gives CDR1 SNHLY, CDR2 FYNNEI. CDR3 length equals 11 residues. V lost 6 bases and J lost 8, with 8 bases in between.

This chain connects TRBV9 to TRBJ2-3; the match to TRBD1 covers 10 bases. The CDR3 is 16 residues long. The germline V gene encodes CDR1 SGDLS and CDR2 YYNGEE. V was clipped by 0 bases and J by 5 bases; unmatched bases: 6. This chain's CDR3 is CASSVAGQGGVDTQYF. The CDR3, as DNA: TGTGCCAGCAGCGTAGCTGGACAGGGGGGAGTAGATACGCAGTATTTT.

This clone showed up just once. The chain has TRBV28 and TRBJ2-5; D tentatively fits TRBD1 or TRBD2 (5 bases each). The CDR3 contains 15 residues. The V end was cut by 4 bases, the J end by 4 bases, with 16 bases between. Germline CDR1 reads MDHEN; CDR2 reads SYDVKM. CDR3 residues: CASSSTRDPSETQYF. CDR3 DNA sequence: TGTGCCAGCAGTTCTACGAGGGACCCGTCAGAGACCCAGTACTTC.

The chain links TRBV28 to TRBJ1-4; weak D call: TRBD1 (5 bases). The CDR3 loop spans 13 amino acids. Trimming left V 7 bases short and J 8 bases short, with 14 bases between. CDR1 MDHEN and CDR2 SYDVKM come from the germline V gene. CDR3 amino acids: CASKEGNSEKLFF. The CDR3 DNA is TGTGCCAGCAAGGAGGGGAACTCGGAAAAACTGTTTTTT.

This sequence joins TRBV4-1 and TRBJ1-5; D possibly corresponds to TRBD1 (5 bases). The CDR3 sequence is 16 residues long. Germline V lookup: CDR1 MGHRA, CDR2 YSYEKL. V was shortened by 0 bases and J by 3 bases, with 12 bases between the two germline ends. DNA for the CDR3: TGCGCCAGCAGCCAAGAAGGGCAGGGCTTCAATCAGCCCCAGCATTTT. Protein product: CASSQEGQGFNQPQHF.

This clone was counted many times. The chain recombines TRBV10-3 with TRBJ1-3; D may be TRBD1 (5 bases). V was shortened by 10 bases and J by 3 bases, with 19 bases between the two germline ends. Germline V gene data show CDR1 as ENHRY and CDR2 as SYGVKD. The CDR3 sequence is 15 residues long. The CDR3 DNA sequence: TGTGCCACGCGAGACAACCCAGGGAGTGGAAACACCATATATTTT. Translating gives CATRDNPGSGNTIYF.

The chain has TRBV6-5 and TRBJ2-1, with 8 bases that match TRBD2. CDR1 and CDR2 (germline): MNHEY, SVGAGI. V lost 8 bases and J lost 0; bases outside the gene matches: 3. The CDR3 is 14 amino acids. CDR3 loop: CASATSDSYNEQFF. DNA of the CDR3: TGTGCCAGCGCGACTAGCGACTCCTACAATGAGCAGTTCTTC.

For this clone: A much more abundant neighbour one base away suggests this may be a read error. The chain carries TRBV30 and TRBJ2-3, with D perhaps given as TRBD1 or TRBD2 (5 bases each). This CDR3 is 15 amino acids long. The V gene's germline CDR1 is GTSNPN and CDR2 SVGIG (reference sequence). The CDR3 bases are TGTGCCTGGAGTGAGGTGGGGACGGGCACAGATATGCAGTATTTT. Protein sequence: CAWSEVGTGTDMQYF.

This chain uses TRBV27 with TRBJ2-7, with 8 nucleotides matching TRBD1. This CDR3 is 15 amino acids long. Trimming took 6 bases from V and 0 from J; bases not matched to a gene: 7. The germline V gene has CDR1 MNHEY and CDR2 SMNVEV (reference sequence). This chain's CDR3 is CASRGQASSSYEQYF. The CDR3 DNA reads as TGTGCCAGCAGGGGACAGGCCTCTTCCTCCTACGAGCAGTACTTC.

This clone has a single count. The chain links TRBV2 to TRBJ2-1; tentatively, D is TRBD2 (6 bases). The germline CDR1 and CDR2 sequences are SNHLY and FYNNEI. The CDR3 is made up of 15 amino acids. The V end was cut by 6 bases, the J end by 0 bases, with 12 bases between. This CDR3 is CASRAGLPSYNEQFF. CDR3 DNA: TGTGCCAGCAGGGCGGGACTGCCCTCCTACAATGAGCAGTTCTTC.

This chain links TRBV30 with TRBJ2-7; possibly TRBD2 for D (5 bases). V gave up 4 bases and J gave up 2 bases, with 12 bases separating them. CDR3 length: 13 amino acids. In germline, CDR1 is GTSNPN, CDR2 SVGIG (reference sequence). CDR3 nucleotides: TGTGCCTGGAAAACCGGGATCCCCTACGAGCAGTACTTC. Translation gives CAWKTGIPYEQYF.